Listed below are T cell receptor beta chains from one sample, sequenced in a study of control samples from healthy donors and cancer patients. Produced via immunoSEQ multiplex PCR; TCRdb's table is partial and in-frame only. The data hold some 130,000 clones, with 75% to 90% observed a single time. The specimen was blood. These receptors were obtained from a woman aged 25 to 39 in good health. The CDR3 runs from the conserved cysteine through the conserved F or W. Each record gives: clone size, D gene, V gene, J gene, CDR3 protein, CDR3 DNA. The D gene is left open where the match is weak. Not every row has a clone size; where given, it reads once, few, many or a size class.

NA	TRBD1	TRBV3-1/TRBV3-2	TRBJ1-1	CASSPTDRGRVAFF	TGTGCCAGCAGCCCTACGGACAGGGGCCGGGTAGCTTTCTTT
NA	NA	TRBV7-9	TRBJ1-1	CASSLDPPGTEAFF	TGTGCCAGCAGCCTCGACCCACCGGGCACTGAAGCTTTCTTT
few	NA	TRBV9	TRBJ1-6	CASSVATASNSPLHF	TGTGCCAGCAGCGTAGCCACAGCAAGTAATTCACCCCTCCACTTT
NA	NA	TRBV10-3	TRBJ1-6	CAISSTKEYNSPLHF	TGTGCCATCAGCTCGACGAAGGAGTATAATTCACCCCTCCACTTT
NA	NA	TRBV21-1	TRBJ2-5	CASRTKYQETQYF	TGTGCCAGCAGGACAAAATACCAAGAGACCCAGTACTTC
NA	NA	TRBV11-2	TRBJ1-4	CASSLGQNEKLFF	TGTGCCAGCAGCCTTGGACAGAACGAAAAACTGTTTTTT
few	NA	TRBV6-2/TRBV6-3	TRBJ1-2	CASSLYRGYTF	TGTGCCAGCAGTTTGTATCGTGGCTACACCTTC
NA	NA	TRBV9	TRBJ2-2	CASSVRTLNTGELFF	TGTGCCAGCAGCGTTCGGACACTGAACACCGGGGAGCTGTTTTTT
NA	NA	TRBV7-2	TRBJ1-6	CASSSLGGTPLHF	TGTGCCAGCAGCTCCTTGGGGGGTACACCCCTCCACTTT
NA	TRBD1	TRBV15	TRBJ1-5	CATSRDNRGPYSNQPQHF	TGTGCCACCAGCAGAGATAACAGGGGCCCTTATAGCAATCAGCCCCAGCATTTT
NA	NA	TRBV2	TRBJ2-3	CASSVVSGGTDTQYF	TGTGCCAGCAGTGTGGTTAGCGGAGGCACAGATACGCAGTATTTT
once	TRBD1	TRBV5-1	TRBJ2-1	CASSVSDRGLDYNEQFF	TGCGCCAGCAGCGTATCGGACAGGGGGCTTGACTACAATGAGCAGTTCTTC
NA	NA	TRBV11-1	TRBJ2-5	CASSPGNQETQYF	TGTGCCAGCAGCCCCGGTAACCAAGAGACCCAGTACTTC
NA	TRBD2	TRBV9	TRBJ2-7	CASSVGLAENYEQYF	TGTGCCAGCAGCGTAGGGCTAGCGGAGAACTACGAGCAGTACTTC
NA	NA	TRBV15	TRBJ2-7	CATSRVGGTRAEQYF	TGTGCCACCAGCAGAGTTGGCGGGACGAGGGCTGAGCAGTACTTC
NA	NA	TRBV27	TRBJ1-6	CASSQQVSRNSPLHF	TGTGCCAGCAGTCAACAGGTGTCGAGGAATTCACCCCTCCACTTT
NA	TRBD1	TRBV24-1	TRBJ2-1	CATSAPGGEQFF	TGTGCCACCAGTGCCCCAGGGGGTGAGCAGTTCTTC
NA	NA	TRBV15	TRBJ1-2	CATSRDRSYGYTF	TGTGCCACCAGCAGAGATCGGAGCTATGGCTACACCTTC
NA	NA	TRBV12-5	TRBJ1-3	CASGLSQGNTIYF	TGTGCTAGTGGTTTATCACAGGGAAACACCATATATTTT
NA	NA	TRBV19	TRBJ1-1	CASKSGGRAFF	TGTGCCAGTAAGTCGGGCGGTAGGGCTTTCTTT
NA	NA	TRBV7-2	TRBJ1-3	CASIESPDSSGNTIYF	TGTGCCAGCATCGAATCACCGGACAGCTCTGGAAACACCATATATTTT
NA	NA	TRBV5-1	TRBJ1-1	CASSLGNLNTEAFF	TGCGCCAGCAGCTTGGGCAACCTGAACACTGAAGCTTTCTTT
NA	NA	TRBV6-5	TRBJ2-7	CASSPGDGSYEQYF	TGTGCCAGCAGCCCCGGGGATGGCTCCTACGAGCAGTACTTC
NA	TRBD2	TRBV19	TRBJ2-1	CASSDKAGGPSYNEQFF	TGTGCCAGTAGTGATAAAGCGGGAGGGCCCTCCTACAATGAGCAGTTCTTC
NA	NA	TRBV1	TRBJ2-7	CTSSQAYLRVTYEQYF	TGCACCAGCAGCCAAGCGTATTTGCGGGTTACCTACGAGCAGTACTTC
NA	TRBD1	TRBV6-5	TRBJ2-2	CASYDRGLTGELFF	TGTGCCAGCTATGACAGGGGGCTGACCGGGGAGCTGTTTTTT
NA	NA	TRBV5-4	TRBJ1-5	CASSLNGGRQPQHF	TGTGCCAGCAGCTTGAACGGGGGCCGGCAGCCCCAGCATTTT
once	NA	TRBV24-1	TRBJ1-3	CATSDFGGWGASSGNTIYF	TGTGCCACCAGTGATTTCGGTGGATGGGGCGCAAGCTCTGGAAACACCATATATTTT
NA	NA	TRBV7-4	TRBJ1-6	CAGGQGNSPLHF	TGTGCGGGGGGGCAGGGGAATTCACCCCTCCACTTT
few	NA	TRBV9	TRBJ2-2	CASSVAIPNRANTGELFF	TGTGCCAGCAGCGTAGCTATCCCCAACAGGGCAAACACCGGGGAGCTGTTTTTT
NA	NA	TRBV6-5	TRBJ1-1	CASSYAKPGHPSEAFF	TGTGCCAGCAGTTACGCGAAACCGGGACACCCCTCTGAAGCTTTCTTT
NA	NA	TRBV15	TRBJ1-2	CATSRDKGLGYTF	TGTGCCACCAGCAGAGATAAAGGGTTAGGCTACACCTTC
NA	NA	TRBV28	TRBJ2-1	CASSFLFGQGGGAEQFF	TGTGCCAGCAGTTTCCTGTTCGGGCAGGGAGGGGGAGCTGAGCAGTTCTTC
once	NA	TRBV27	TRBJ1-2	CASSPYPGQEGYTF	TGTGCCAGCAGTCCTTACCCGGGACAAGAAGGCTACACCTTC
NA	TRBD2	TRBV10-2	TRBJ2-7	CASSPAGGSEQYF	TGCGCCAGCAGCCCAGCGGGAGGCAGCGAGCAGTACTTC
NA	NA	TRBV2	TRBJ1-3	CASSEVRAAGNTIYF	TGTGCCAGCAGTGAAGTCCGGGCAGCGGGAAACACCATATATTTT
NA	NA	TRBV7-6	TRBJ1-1	CASSLRGGEAFF	TGTGCCAGCAGCTTAAGGGGCGGTGAAGCTTTCTTT
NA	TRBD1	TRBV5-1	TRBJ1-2	CASSFQPGQGNYGYTF	TGCGCCAGCAGCTTCCAACCGGGACAGGGAAACTATGGCTACACCTTC
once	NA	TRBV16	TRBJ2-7	CASSQSFRAYEQYF	TGTGCCAGCAGCCAATCTTTCAGGGCCTACGAGCAGTACTTC
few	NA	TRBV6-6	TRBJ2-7	CASSPALGERAAREQYF	TGTGCCAGCAGTCCGGCCTTAGGGGAGCGAGCGGCGCGAGAGCAGTACTTC
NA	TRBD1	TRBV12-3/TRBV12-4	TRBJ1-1	CASSLDRGIAFF	TGTGCCAGCAGTCTGGACAGGGGAATAGCTTTCTTT
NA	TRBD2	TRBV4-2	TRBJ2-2	CASSPLRTGLADKNTGELFF	TGTGCCAGCAGCCCCCTAAGAACCGGACTAGCGGATAAGAACACCGGGGAGCTGTTTTTT
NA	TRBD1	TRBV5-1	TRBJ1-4	CASRGGTGEKLFF	TGCGCCAGCAGAGGCGGGACAGGGGAAAAACTGTTTTTT
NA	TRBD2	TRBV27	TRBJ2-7	CASSPPGLANEQYF	TGTGCCAGCAGCCCTCCGGGACTAGCGAATGAGCAGTACTTC
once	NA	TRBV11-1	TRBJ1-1	CASSFSQNTEAFF	TGTGCCAGCAGCTTTTCACAGAACACTGAAGCTTTCTTT
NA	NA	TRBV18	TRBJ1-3	CASSPQALAHSGNTIYF	TGTGCCAGCTCACCACAGGCTCTGGCACACTCTGGAAACACCATATATTTT
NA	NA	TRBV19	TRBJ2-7	CASSNVADSYEQYF	TGTGCCAGTAGTAACGTAGCCGACTCCTACGAGCAGTACTTC
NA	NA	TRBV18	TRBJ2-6	CASSPPSGANVLTF	TGTGCCAGCTCACCCCCCTCTGGGGCCAACGTCCTGACTTTC
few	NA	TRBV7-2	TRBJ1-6	CASSPAGYFSPLHF	TGTGCCAGCAGCCCGGCGGGATATTTTTCACCCCTCCACTTT
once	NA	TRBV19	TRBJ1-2	CASTRAGATANYGYTF	TGTGCCAGTACCCGCGCCGGGGCAACCGCTAACTATGGCTACACCTTC
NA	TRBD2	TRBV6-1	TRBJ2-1	CASSERRAGGSNEQFF	TGTGCCAGCAGTGAACGGAGGGCGGGAGGTAGTAATGAGCAGTTCTTC
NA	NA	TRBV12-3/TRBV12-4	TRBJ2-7	CASSRGYYEQYF	TGTGCCAGCAGCCGAGGTTACTACGAGCAGTACTTC
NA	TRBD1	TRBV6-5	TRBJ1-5	CASSRDRFKPQHF	TGTGCCAGCAGCCGGGACAGGTTTAAGCCCCAGCATTTT
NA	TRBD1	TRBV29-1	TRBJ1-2	CSVGAGGDYGYTF	TGCAGCGTGGGGGCAGGGGGCGATTATGGCTACACCTTC
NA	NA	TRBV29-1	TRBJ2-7	CSVANYEQYF	TGCAGCGTTGCCAACTACGAGCAGTACTTC
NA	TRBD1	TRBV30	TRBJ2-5	CAWDRGGGQETQYF	TGTGCCTGGGACAGGGGGGGAGGGCAAGAGACCCAGTACTTC
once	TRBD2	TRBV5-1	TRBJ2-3	CASSPSSGRSTDTQYF	TGCGCCAGCAGCCCCTCTAGCGGGCGTAGCACAGATACGCAGTATTTT
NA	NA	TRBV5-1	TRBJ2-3	CATTGSSADTQYF	TGCGCCACCACCGGGAGCTCCGCAGATACGCAGTATTTT
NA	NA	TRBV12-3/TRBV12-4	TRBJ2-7	CASSSGGEQYF	TGTGCCAGCAGTTCCGGGGGAGAGCAGTACTTC
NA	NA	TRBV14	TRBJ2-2	CASSQQLNTGELFF	TGTGCCAGCAGCCAACAGCTAAACACCGGGGAGCTGTTTTTT